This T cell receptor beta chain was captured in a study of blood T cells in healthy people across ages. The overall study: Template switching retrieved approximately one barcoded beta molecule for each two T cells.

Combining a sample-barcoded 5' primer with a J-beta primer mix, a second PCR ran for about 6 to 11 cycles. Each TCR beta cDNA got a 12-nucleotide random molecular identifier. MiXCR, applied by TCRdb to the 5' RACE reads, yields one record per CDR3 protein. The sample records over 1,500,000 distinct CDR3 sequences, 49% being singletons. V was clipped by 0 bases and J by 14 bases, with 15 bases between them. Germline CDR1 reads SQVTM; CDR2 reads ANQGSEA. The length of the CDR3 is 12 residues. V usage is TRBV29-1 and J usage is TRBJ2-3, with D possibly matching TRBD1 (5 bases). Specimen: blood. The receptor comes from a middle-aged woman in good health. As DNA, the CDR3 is TGCAGCGTTGAAGATATGGCAGGGTGGTTGTATTTT. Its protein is CSVEDMAGWLYF.